The 28 T cell receptor beta chains presented below share a single source sample, sequenced in a study of T-cell memory formation after mild COVID-19. From the 5' RACE reads, TCRdb called clonotypes with MiXCR, one entry per CDR3 protein. Altogether roughly 52,000 distinct CDR3 sequences are present, more than 8% being singletons, with the ten largest covering about 1.2%. Sequencing input: PBMCs or a T cell subset sorted from them (not recorded which). Source of these receptors: a man aged 18 to 30 who had mild COVID-19 (a few samples of this study predate the infection). Cell type and time point are not known.

The chain uses TRBV5-6 and TRBJ1-2, with TRBD1 matching 8 bases. After removal of 0 bases from V and 4 bases from J, the junction contained 2 bases not matched to a gene. The CDR3 loop spans 14 amino acids. Germline V CDR1 and CDR2: SGHDT, YYEEEE. CDR3 sequence (DNA): TGTGCCAGCAGCTTGGCAGGGGGCGGCTATGGCTACACCTTC. The encoded protein is CASSLAGGGYGYTF.

The CDR3 loop is CASSTDSDRNQPQHF. DNA of the CDR3: TGTGCCAGCTCTACCGACAGTGATCGCAATCAGCCCCAGCATTTT. The chain links TRBV18 to TRBJ1-5, with D perhaps TRBD1 (5 bases). CDR1 and CDR2 from the germline V gene are KGHSH and LQKENI. V was trimmed by 6 bases and J by 2 bases, leaving 14 bases between them. The CDR3 spans 15 residues.

This clonotype was detected many times. The chain carries TRBV10-3 and TRBJ2-3; the match to TRBD2 covers 7 bases. This CDR3 has 16 amino acids. The trim removed 8 bases at V and 0 bases at J, leaving 11 bases unmatched. Germline V lookup: CDR1 ENHRY, CDR2 SYGVKD. The CDR3 reads CAISPAGVRSTDTQYF. In DNA form, the CDR3 reads TGTGCCATCTCCCCGGCGGGGGTCAGAAGCACAGATACGCAGTATTTT.

The chain is built from TRBV7-8 and TRBJ1-2; no clear D. Germline-derived CDR1 and CDR2 are SGHVS and FQNEAQ. This CDR3 has 12 amino acids. The V gene lost 1 base and the J gene lost 4 bases, with 4 bases spanning the gap. The DNA of the CDR3 is TGTGCCAGCAGCTTAGACCTCTATGGCTACACCTTC. It specifies CASSLDLYGYTF.

This clonotype showed up many times. This chain uses TRBV18 with TRBJ2-3, with TRBD2 matching 10 bases. V shed 4 bases and J 1 base; nucleotides not matched to a gene: 8. The germline CDR1 and CDR2 sequences are KGHSH and LQKENI. CDR3 size: 17 residues. CDR3 sequence (DNA): TGTGCCAGCTCACATAAAGCGGGGGGGCCCGGCACAGATACGCAGTATTTT. Protein sequence: CASSHKAGGPGTDTQYF.

This clonotype occurred many times. The rearrangement joins TRBV24-1 to TRBJ2-3; the D is unclear. The V end was cut by 5 bases, the J end by 6 bases, with 5 bases between. CDR3 length equals 11 residues. CDR1 is KGHDR, CDR2 SFDVKD, per germline. CDR3 DNA sequence: TGTGCCACCAGTGTGACGGATACGCAGTATTTT. It specifies CATSVTDTQYF.

The rearrangement uses TRBV12-3 or TRBV12-4 and TRBJ2-5, with TRBD2 as a possible D gene (5 bases). The CDR3 consists of 13 residues. V lost 5 bases to trimming and J lost 4 bases, with 11 bases between them. The CDR3 spells CASSLTRLETQYF. In nucleotides, the CDR3 is TGTGCCAGCAGTCTCACTAGGCTAGAGACCCAGTACTTC.

The chain is built from TRBV6-5 and TRBJ2-7, with TRBD1 as a possible D gene (6 bases). The CDR3 extends over 13 amino acids. Germline CDR1 reads MNHEY; CDR2 reads SVGAGI. Between the trimmed V and J ends, which lost 1 base and 5 bases, there was a span of 9 bases. The DNA of the CDR3 is TGTGCCAGCAGTTACTTACAGGGCAACGAGCAGTACTTC. Amino acid sequence: CASSYLQGNEQYF.

This clonotype was counted between two and nine times. The chain carries TRBV29-1 and TRBJ1-1, with D possibly TRBD1 on 5 matching bases. This CDR3 region has 12 residues. Germline V gives CDR1 SQVTM, CDR2 ANQGSEA. Trimming removed 2 bases from V and 3 bases from J, with 7 bases in between. The chain's CDR3 is CSVERQHTEAFF. CDR3 sequence (DNA): TGCAGCGTTGAACGACAGCACACTGAAGCTTTCTTT.

This clonotype appeared many times. The rearrangement links TRBV7-2 to TRBJ1-3, with a possible D match to TRBD1 (6 bases). V was shortened by 3 bases and J by 2 bases, with 11 bases between the two germline ends. Per germline, CDR1 SGHTA and CDR2 FQGNSA. This CDR3 has 15 amino acids. The DNA for the CDR3 is TGTGCCAGCAGCTTCCCCGGGACAACTGGAAACACCATATATTTT. Translated, it gives CASSFPGTTGNTIYF.

This clonotype has just a few counts. The V and J genes are TRBV6-6 and TRBJ1-2, with D possibly being TRBD1 (6 bases). Trimming took off 0 bases at V and 7 bases at J, with 6 bases between the two ends. The CDR3 runs to 12 residues. Germline V lookup: CDR1 MNHNY, CDR2 SVGAGI (reference sequence). The CDR3 spells CASSYSQGGYTF. DNA for the CDR3: TGTGCCAGCAGTTACTCACAGGGTGGCTACACCTTC.

The chain combines TRBV5-1 with TRBJ2-6; D uncertain. CDR1 is SGHRS and CDR2 is YFSETQ in the germline V gene. The CDR3 loop spans 15 amino acids. V gave up 0 bases and J gave up 4 bases, with 8 bases separating them. CDR3 sequence reads: CASSLEGSGANVLTF. Here the CDR3 DNA reads TGCGCCAGCAGCTTGGAAGGGTCCGGGGCCAACGTCCTGACTTTC.

This clonotype was picked up a small number of times. The V and J genes are TRBV10-3 and TRBJ1-1; perhaps TRBD1 as D (5 bases). The germline CDR1 and CDR2 sequences are ENHRY and SYGVKD. This CDR3 spans 11 amino acids. V was trimmed by 11 bases and J by 4 bases, leaving 11 bases between them. CDR3: CASGGITEAFF. In DNA, the CDR3 is TGTGCCTCGGGGGGGATCACTGAAGCTTTCTTT.

This sequence joins TRBV27 and TRBJ1-1; D is undetermined. Germline V gene sequence: CDR1 MNHEY, CDR2 SMNVEV (reference sequence). Trimming removed 0 bases from V and 4 bases from J, with 15 bases in between. This CDR3 is 16 amino acids long. Here the CDR3 DNA reads TGTGCCAGCAGTTTATCCACAATTCGTCTGGGCACTGAAGCTTTCTTT. Its protein is CASSLSTIRLGTEAFF.

This rearrangement joins TRBV20-1 to TRBJ1-3; possibly TRBD1 for D (5 bases). The CDR3 covers 12 residues. The V gene lost 3 bases and the J gene lost 3 bases, with 6 bases spanning the gap. The germline CDR1 and CDR2 sequences are DFQATT and SNEGSKA (reference sequence). CDR3 in amino acids: CSASRDGNTIYF. The CDR3 DNA reads as TGCAGTGCTAGCAGGGATGGAAACACCATATATTTT.

This clonotype was detected only a few times. V usage is TRBV27 and J usage is TRBJ2-7, with a possible D match to TRBD2 (6 bases). The ends were cut back, 6 bases at V and 0 bases at J, with 15 bases in the middle. This CDR3 region has 15 residues. The germline V gene has CDR1 MNHEY and CDR2 SMNVEV (reference sequence). CDR3 protein: CASRAKGLSSYEQYV. CDR3 DNA sequence: TGTGCCAGCAGGGCCAAGGGACTGAGCTCCTACGAGCAGTACGTC.

This clonotype was seen ten or more times. The chain has TRBV12-3 or TRBV12-4 and TRBJ1-1, with 10 positions matching TRBD1. CDR3 size: 15 residues. V dropped 3 bases and J dropped 1; count of bases not matched to a gene: 2. The chain's CDR3 is CASSLTGGGNTEAFF. CDR3 in DNA: TGTGCCAGCAGTTTGACAGGGGGCGGGAACACTGAAGCTTTCTTT.

This chain connects TRBV18 to TRBJ1-2; no clear D gene. CDR1 and CDR2 (germline): KGHSH, LQKENI. The V gene lost 8 bases and the J gene lost 0 bases, with 13 bases spanning the gap. The CDR3 loop spans 14 amino acids. The CDR3 region is CASVLRATNYGYTF. CDR3 coding DNA: TGTGCCAGCGTCCTAAGGGCAACTAACTATGGCTACACCTTC.

This clonotype was counted a few times. The chain is built from TRBV20-1 and TRBJ1-2; 9 bases are shared with TRBD1. The junction had 5 bases not matched to a gene; V was cut back by 7 bases and J by 8 bases. CDR1 is DFQATT and CDR2 is SNEGSKA in the germline V gene (reference sequence). The CDR3 length is 11 residues. For the CDR3, the DNA is TGCAGTGTTGCCGGGACAGGGGGCTACACCTTC. Its translation: CSVAGTGGYTF.

This clonotype has a handful of counts. As DNA, the CDR3 is TGTGCCAGCAGCCAGGACGGTAGCTCCTACGAGCAGTACTTC. Translating gives CASSQDGSSYEQYF. J is TRBJ2-7 and V is TRBV3-1; no reliable D call. This CDR3 spans 14 amino acids. The germline CDR1 and CDR2 sequences are LGHDT and YNNKEL (reference sequence). Trimming cost V 3 bases and J 0 bases, with 9 bases left between them.

The chain is built from TRBV3-1 and TRBJ1-5; the D is unclear. Trimming took off 2 bases at V and 4 bases at J, with 3 bases between the two ends. CDR3 size: 12 residues. The V gene's germline CDR1 is LGHDT and CDR2 YNNKEL (reference sequence). The CDR3, as DNA: TGTGCCAGCAGCCAACAGAATCAGCCCCAGCATTTT. Translation gives CASSQQNQPQHF.

V usage is TRBV7-2 and J usage is TRBJ2-3, with D perhaps matching TRBD2 (5 bases). V shed 2 bases and J shed 2 bases, with 17 bases lying between them. The CDR3 sequence is 17 residues long. Germline CDR1 SGHTA, CDR2 FQGNSA. For the CDR3, the DNA is TGTGCCAGCAGCTTATTTGCTTCAGCGGCCTCCACAGATACGCAGTATTTT. It translates to CASSLFASAASTDTQYF.

The chain couples TRBV4-1 to TRBJ2-3, with 9 bases identical to TRBD2. The CDR3 loop spans 20 amino acids. Germline V gene lookup returns CDR1 MGHRA and CDR2 YSYEKL. V dropped 0 bases and J dropped 4; count of bases not matched to a gene: 17. CDR3 in amino acids: CASSQEAGGQVVSHPDTQYF. The CDR3 region has the DNA TGCGCCAGCAGCCAAGAGGCGGGGGGGCAGGTTGTTTCGCATCCAGATACGCAGTATTTT.

This clonotype was seen a handful of times. CDR3 in DNA: TGCGCCAGCAGCCAAGATGGGCAGGGGAGGCAGCCCCAGCATTTT. It specifies CASSQDGQGRQPQHF. The gene calls are TRBV4-3 and TRBJ1-5, with a weak D call TRBD1 (6 bases). The CDR3 consists of 15 residues. Deletions cut 0 bases from V and 7 bases from J, with 13 bases between. Per germline, CDR1 LGHNA and CDR2 YSLEER.

This clonotype was seen a handful of times. The CDR3, as DNA: TGTGCCACCAGTGATTCCGGACATTGGGACGGGGAGCTGTTTTTT. Its protein is CATSDSGHWDGELFF. The chain recombines TRBV24-1 with TRBJ2-2; D perhaps matches TRBD1 (5 bases). In germline, CDR1 is KGHDR, CDR2 SFDVKD. V gave up 2 bases and J gave up 7 bases, with 13 bases separating them. The CDR3 spans 15 residues.

This chain links TRBV4-1 with TRBJ2-3; maybe TRBD2 (5 bases). This CDR3 is built from 13 residues. CDR1 is MGHRA, CDR2 YSYEKL, per germline. V was clipped by 6 bases and J by 2 bases, with 9 bases between them. Here the CDR3 DNA reads TGCGCCAGCAGGGGAGCTAACACAGATACGCAGTATTTT. Its translation: CASRGANTDTQYF.

This clonotype was seen many times. V usage is TRBV5-1 and J usage is TRBJ2-5; 7 nucleotides agree with TRBD2. Per germline, CDR1 SGHRS and CDR2 YFSETQ. The CDR3 extends over 13 amino acids. Losses at the gene ends were 4 bases for V and 1 base for J; bases not matched to a gene: 1. This CDR3 is CASSGGVQETQYF. The DNA of the CDR3 is TGCGCCAGCAGCGGGGGGGTCCAAGAGACCCAGTACTTC.

This clonotype was observed a few times. The V gene is TRBV6-5, the J gene TRBJ1-2, with 7 bases matching TRBD1. Germline CDR1 is MNHEY and CDR2 is SVGAGI. The CDR3 covers 14 residues. J was trimmed by 6 bases and V by 4 bases; bases with no gene match: 8. Here the CDR3 reads CASSSYGTANGYTF. The CDR3 DNA reads as TGTGCCAGCAGTTCCTACGGGACAGCTAATGGCTACACCTTC.